The 16 T cell receptor beta chains below all came from one sample that was sequenced in a study of T cells after yellow fever vaccination. TCRdb redid the calling of the 5' RACE reads with MiXCR, one entry per CDR3 protein. The repertoire has 100,000 to 150,000 distinct CDR3 sequences, roughly 6.7% of them found once; the top ten carry around 2.3%. Here the sequenced sample was CD4+ T cells sorted from PBMCs, taken more than 8 days after the first yellow fever vaccination. All receptors come from a man aged 18 to 29 who received the YFV17D yellow fever vaccine.

This clonotype was counted at least ten times. The V call is TRBV7-2, the J call TRBJ2-5; no reliable D call. Germline assignment: CDR1 SGHTA and CDR2 FQGNSA. V gave up 5 bases and J gave up 5 bases, with 15 bases separating them. The CDR3 is 14 amino acids. For the CDR3, the DNA is TGTGCCAGCAGCCCCCACATGGGCCGGGAGACCCAGTACTTC. Protein product: CASSPHMGRETQYF. The variable domain in full, with the rest retrieved from reference TRBV7-2 and TRBJ2-5, is GAGVSQSPSNKVTEKGKDVELRCDPISGHTALYWYRQSLGQGLEFLIYFQGNSAPDKSGLPSDRFSAERTGGSVSTLTIQRTQQEDSAVYLCASSPHMGRETQYFGPGTRLLVL.

This clonotype showed up many times. The chain carries TRBV7-3 and TRBJ2-2, with D uncertain. From germline, CDR1 is SGHTA and CDR2 FQGTGA. V was trimmed by 4 bases and J by 5 bases, leaving 8 bases between them. The CDR3 sequence is 13 residues long. The CDR3 coding sequence is TGTGCCAGCAGCTCCCAAGGAACCGGGGAGCTGTTTTTT. As protein: CASSSQGTGELFF.

This clonotype was observed at least ten times. This rearrangement joins TRBV7-2 to TRBJ1-2; D may be TRBD1 (5 bases). V lost 6 bases to trimming and J lost 2 bases, with 13 bases between them. This CDR3 spans 14 amino acids. Germline V gives CDR1 SGHTA, CDR2 FQGNSA. The CDR3 is CASRGLAGNYGYTF. CDR3 bases: TGTGCCAGCAGGGGACTTGCAGGGAACTATGGCTACACCTTC.

This clonotype was found many times. CDR3 loop: CASSWSQLSYEQYF. DNA for the CDR3: TGTGCCAGCAGCTGGAGTCAACTATCCTACGAGCAGTACTTC. This chain links TRBV7-2 with TRBJ2-7; no definite D call. V was pared by 4 bases and J by 1 base, with 11 bases between. The germline V gene encodes CDR1 SGHTA and CDR2 FQGNSA. This CDR3 contains 14 residues.

At least ten counts were recorded for this clonotype. This chain uses TRBV5-1 with TRBJ1-1; a weak D match, TRBD1 (6 bases). V was trimmed by 2 bases and J by 5 bases, leaving 22 bases between them. CDR1 is SGHRS, CDR2 YFSETQ, per germline. The CDR3 has 17 residues. The CDR3 nucleotides are TGCGCCAGCAGCTTACTGATGCTGGGGGCGATTGGGACTGAAGCTTTCTTT. Protein product: CASSLLMLGAIGTEAFF.

This clonotype was counted ten times or more. The rearrangement uses TRBV5-1 and TRBJ2-3; 9 bases line up with TRBD1. The ends lost 3 bases at V and 2 bases at J; junction bases unmatched: 13. CDR3 length: 18 residues. Germline V CDR1 and CDR2: SGHRS, YFSETQ. CDR3 sequence reads: CASSSRPSGTGPTDTQYF. Written as DNA, the CDR3 is TGCGCCAGCAGCTCCCGCCCTTCCGGGACAGGGCCCACAGATACGCAGTATTTT.

This clonotype came up many times. The gene calls are TRBV6-1 and TRBJ2-1, with a weak D call TRBD1 (6 bases). Germline CDR1 reads MNHNS; CDR2 reads SASEGT. Trimming took off 6 bases at V and 6 bases at J, with 21 bases between the two ends. There are 16 residues in the CDR3. CDR3 DNA sequence: TGTGCCAGCAGCCTAGACAGGCCCGAAAATTCCAATGAGCAGTTCTTC. This encodes CASSLDRPENSNEQFF.

This clonotype was found many times. The chain couples TRBV19 to TRBJ2-1, with 10 bases aligning to TRBD2. The CDR3 contains 16 residues. The V and J ends lost 3 bases and 10 bases, in that order; junction bases with no gene match: 12. The germline gives CDR1 LNHDA, CDR2 SQIVND (reference sequence). The CDR3 nucleotides read TGTGCCAGTAGTATTGGTCCTAGCGGGGGAGACATCGAGCAGTTCTTC. Its translation: CASSIGPSGGDIEQFF. Full variable domain (rest looked up from reference TRBV19 and TRBJ2-1): DGGITQSPKYLFRKEGQNVTLSCEQNLNHDAMYWYRQDPGQGLRLIYYSQIVNDFQKGDIAEGYSVSREKKESFPLTVTSAQKNPTAFYLCASSIGPSGGDIEQFFGPGTRLTVL.

This clonotype was counted ten times or more. The chain employs TRBV12-3 or TRBV12-4 and TRBJ2-4, with 8 bases identical to TRBD2. J gave up 4 bases and V 6 bases, and 8 bases lay outside the gene matches. The CDR3 is made up of 15 amino acids. CDR3 in DNA: TGTGCCAGCAGCAGGCTAGCGGGCCTGAAAAACATTCAGTACTTC. It translates to CASSRLAGLKNIQYF.

Many counts were recorded for this clonotype. The chain has TRBV5-1 and TRBJ2-7; 7 bases are shared with TRBD2. Per the germline V gene, CDR1 is SGHRS and CDR2 is YFSETQ. The CDR3 is 17 residues long. Trimming took 0 bases from V and 5 from J; bases not matched to a gene: 14. CDR3 in DNA: TGCGCCAGCAGCTTGGCAGTTGGGGCTAGCGGTTTCCACGAGCAGTACTTC. This translates into CASSLAVGASGFHEQYF.

This clonotype occurred many times. This chain connects TRBV6-2 or TRBV6-3 to TRBJ2-1; TRBD2 is a possible D gene (5 bases). CDR1 and CDR2 (germline): MNHEY, SVGEGT. The CDR3 contains 14 residues. V lost 4 bases and J lost 4, with 11 bases in between. The CDR3 DNA sequence: TGTGCCAGCAGTTTCGCCCCGGGATACAATGAGCAGTTCTTC. Its protein is CASSFAPGYNEQFF.

This clonotype was observed at least ten times. The V and J genes are TRBV29-1 and TRBJ2-2; no definite D call. There are 13 residues in the CDR3. Germline CDR1 is SQVTM and CDR2 is ANQGSEA. Trimming took 4 bases from V and 4 from J, leaving 10 bases between them. CDR3 residues: CSVVNLFTGELFF. CDR3 coding DNA: TGCAGCGTTGTGAACCTGTTCACCGGGGAGCTGTTTTTT.

This clonotype was seen many times. CDR3 in amino acids: CASSLGTGPFSQYF. The CDR3 DNA sequence: TGCGCCAGCAGCTTGGGGACAGGTCCGTTCTCGCAGTACTTC. This chain connects TRBV5-1 to TRBJ2-7; 7 bases fit TRBD1. Germline V gives CDR1 SGHRS, CDR2 YFSETQ. This CDR3 has 14 residues. J was trimmed by 9 bases and V by 0 bases; bases with no gene match: 9.

There are many counts of this clonotype. The chain is built from TRBV5-1 and TRBJ1-4, with D possibly matching TRBD1 (5 bases). With 3 bases removed from V and 6 bases from J, the gap between germline ends came to 12 bases. Per germline, CDR1 SGHRS and CDR2 YFSETQ. The length of the CDR3 is 14 residues. CDR3 coding DNA: TGCGCCAGCAGCTGGGGGTCGGGCGATGAAAAACTGTTTTTT. It yields the protein CASSWGSGDEKLFF.

This clonotype was found many times. The chain uses TRBV6-1 and TRBJ2-5; D is uncertain. The CDR3 runs to 15 residues. CDR1 and CDR2 (germline): MNHNS, SASEGT. Trimming left V 6 bases short and J 2 bases short, with 16 bases between. The CDR3 DNA follows: TGTGCCAGCAGGAACGGACCAGCGCCTCAAGAGACCCAGTACTTC. Translation gives CASRNGPAPQETQYF.

CDR3 in amino acids: CSAYRGRGSSEQFF. In nucleotides, the CDR3 is TGCAGTGCTTACAGGGGGCGAGGTAGCAGTGAGCAGTTCTTC. The V and J genes are TRBV20-1 and TRBJ2-1; 9 bases line up with TRBD1. Germline V lookup: CDR1 DFQATT, CDR2 SNEGSKA (reference sequence). Trimming removed 5 bases from V and 9 bases from J; junction bases left unmatched: 11. There are 14 residues in the CDR3.